The entry that follows covers one TCR beta chain sequence. As yet, its antigen is unknown. The isolated RNA, all of it, was reverse transcribed, so expressed TCRB transcripts were what got sequenced. Naive, central memory and regulatory T cell samples yielded around 3.3 million reads on average. Data came from immunoSEQ multiplex PCR; TCRdb stores just in-frame clones and leaves some out. The data show 120,000 or so clones, about a sixth seen once. This sample is drawn from a study of beta chain features in type 1 diabetes. Across the study: Healthy donors and patients had similar age, gender and cell yields. General study results and limits: For patients, the naive, central memory and Treg TCRB repertoires appeared more alike than for healthy donors. People with Type 1 diabetes carried modestly yet significantly shorter TCRB CDR3s in all four CD4+ subsets.

CDR1 is SGHNT, CDR2 YYREEE, per germline (reference sequence). Unmatched junction bases numbered 9, after V lost 5 bases and J lost 0 bases. The CDR3 runs 17 residues. V and J are TRBV5-4 and TRBJ2-7; TRBD2 matches 12 bases. The specimen was central memory CD4+ T cells from blood. This receptor was obtained from a man aged 25-45 years with type 1 diabetes. The CDR3 is CASRPWTSGASSYEQYF. The CDR3 nucleotides read TGTGCCAGCAGGCCTTGGACTAGCGGGGCAAGCTCCTACGAGCAGTACTTC.